These 12 T cell receptor beta chains originate from one sample sequenced in a study of blood T cell repertoires in COVID-19. Profiling relied on immunoSEQ multiplex PCR, and the TCRdb table lists in-frame clones only, not all of them. Here the sample spans tens of thousands of clones, around 76% being singletons. The sequenced material came from peripheral blood. Source of these receptors: a man in his 70s with active or convalescent COVID-19.

The chain is built from TRBV7-6 and TRBJ2-1; D is perhaps TRBD2 (6 bases). Germline assignment: CDR1 SGHVS and CDR2 FNYEAQ. The CDR3 is 14 amino acids. The V and J ends lost 5 bases and 8 bases respectively, with 16 bases between them. The CDR3 DNA follows: TGTGCCAGCAGCCCGGGGGTCTGGGGGGATGAGCAGTTCTTC. Translation: CASSPGVWGDEQFF.

This clone was seen a handful of times. The chain is built from TRBV28 and TRBJ1-5; D is uncertain. Per germline, CDR1 MDHEN and CDR2 SYDVKM. This CDR3 comprises 13 residues. CDR3 loop: CSCRAPLNQPQHF. The CDR3, as DNA: TGTTCATGTCGAGCGCCCCTCAATCAGCCCCAGCATTTT.

The CDR3 nucleotides are TGTGCCAGCAGCTTCCAAGGGACTGACCCCTGGGAGACCCAGTACTTC. Encoded protein: CASSFQGTDPWETQYF. The V call is TRBV7-8, the J call TRBJ2-5; D might be TRBD2 (6 bases). Germline loops: CDR1 SGHVS, CDR2 FQNEAQ. The CDR3 spans 16 residues. The germline V and J ends were trimmed by 3 bases and 5 bases, with 19 bases remaining between them.

This sequence joins TRBV7-8 and TRBJ1-1, with D possibly matching TRBD1 (5 bases). Germline V gene sequence: CDR1 SGHVS, CDR2 FQNEAQ. The V end was cut by 5 bases, the J end by 4 bases, with 17 bases between. The CDR3 extends over 15 amino acids. CDR3 in amino acids: CASSPRDSRGTEAFF. CDR3 in DNA: TGTGCCAGCAGCCCCCGAGACAGCCGAGGCACTGAAGCTTTCTTT.

This clone is a singleton in its sample. The chain has TRBV7-9 and TRBJ2-5, with TRBD1 matching 8 bases. V gave up 3 bases and J gave up 3 bases; unmatched junction bases: 6. The germline V gene encodes CDR1 SEHNR and CDR2 FQNEAQ (reference sequence). The CDR3 is 15 amino acids. DNA for the CDR3: TGTGCCAGCAGCTTTGGACAGGGATCAGAAGAGACCCAGTACTTC. Residues: CASSFGQGSEETQYF.

This clone was recorded once. The chain couples TRBV4-1 to TRBJ2-7; 8 bases are a match to TRBD1. This CDR3 region has 16 residues. CDR1 and CDR2 (germline): MGHRA, YSYEKL. The trim removed 3 bases at V and 0 bases at J, leaving 7 bases unmatched. The CDR3, as DNA: TGCGCCAGCAGCCAGAGTACCGGGACAGGCTCCTACGAGCAGTACTTC. Encoded protein: CASSQSTGTGSYEQYF.

CDR3 region: CASSVSRQLSGNTIYF. The CDR3 DNA reads as TGTGCCAGCAGTGTGTCTCGACAACTCTCTGGAAACACCATATATTTT. The chain combines TRBV5-8 with TRBJ1-3; D uncertain. The CDR3 covers 16 residues. In germline, CDR1 is SGHTS, CDR2 YDEGEE. The germline V and J ends were trimmed by 5 bases and 0 bases, with 15 bases remaining between them.

The chain employs TRBV14 and TRBJ1-6; 11 bases agree with TRBD1. CDR1 is SGHDN and CDR2 is FVKESK in the germline V gene. The CDR3 sequence is 15 residues long. Trimming removed 2 bases from V and 10 bases from J; junction bases left unmatched: 4. The CDR3 coding sequence is TGTGCCAGCAGCCAATTGGGGACAGGGGGATCACCCCTCCACTTT. This sequence encodes CASSQLGTGGSPLHF.

This clone was seen once. In DNA, the CDR3 is TGTGCCAGTAGTATAGGGGGGACAGTCACAGATACGCAGTATTTT. It specifies CASSIGGTVTDTQYF. This chain uses TRBV19 with TRBJ2-3; TRBD1 aligns across 7 bases. The CDR3 covers 15 residues. Germline V gene sequence: CDR1 LNHDA, CDR2 SQIVND (reference sequence). J lost 2 bases, V lost 1 base, and 3 bases had no gene match.

This clone was picked up one time. This chain joins TRBV7-9 and TRBJ1-4; TRBD1 might be the D (5 bases). Trimming took 4 bases from V and 8 from J, leaving 17 bases between them. This CDR3 spans 15 amino acids. The germline CDR1 and CDR2 sequences are SEHNR and FQNEAQ (reference sequence). Here the CDR3 DNA reads TGTGCCAGCAGCTACTGGACCCCGGGGGGGGAAAAACTGTTTTTT. Its protein product is CASSYWTPGGEKLFF.

The chain joins TRBV5-4 to TRBJ1-2; D unresolved. The CDR3 is 14 residues long. Germline loops: CDR1 SGHNT, CDR2 YYREEE (reference sequence). The ends were cut back, 0 bases at V and 4 bases at J, with 10 bases in the middle. This chain's CDR3 is CASSLEEPGYGYTF. In DNA, the CDR3 is TGTGCCAGCAGCTTGGAAGAACCGGGCTATGGCTACACCTTC.

The chain carries TRBV2 and TRBJ2-3; TRBD2 is a possible D gene (6 bases). Germline V lookup: CDR1 SNHLY, CDR2 FYNNEI. This CDR3 region has 15 residues. Trimming stripped 7 bases from V and 1 base from J, with 15 bases between. The chain's CDR3 is CASMGGLQRTDTQYF. The CDR3 nucleotides read TGTGCCAGCATGGGGGGACTCCAGCGCACAGATACGCAGTATTTT.